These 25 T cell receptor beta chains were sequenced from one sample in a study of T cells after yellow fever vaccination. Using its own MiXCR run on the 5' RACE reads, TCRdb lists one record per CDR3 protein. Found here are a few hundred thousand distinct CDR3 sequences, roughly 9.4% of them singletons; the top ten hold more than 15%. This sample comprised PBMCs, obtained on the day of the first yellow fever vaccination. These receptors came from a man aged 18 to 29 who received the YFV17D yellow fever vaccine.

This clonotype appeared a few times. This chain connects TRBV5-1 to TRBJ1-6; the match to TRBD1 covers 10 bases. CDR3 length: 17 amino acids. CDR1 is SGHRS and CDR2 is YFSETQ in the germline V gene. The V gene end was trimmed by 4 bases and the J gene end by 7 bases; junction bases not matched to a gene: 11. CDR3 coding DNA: TGCGCCAGCAGCCAGCAGCCGGGACAGGGGTCGAATTCACCCCTCCACTTT. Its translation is CASSQQPGQGSNSPLHF.

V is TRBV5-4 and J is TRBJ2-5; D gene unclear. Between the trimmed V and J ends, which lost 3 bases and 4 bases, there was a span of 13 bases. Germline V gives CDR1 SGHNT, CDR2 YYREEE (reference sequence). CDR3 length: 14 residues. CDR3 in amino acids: CASSSSGPGETQYF. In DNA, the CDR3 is TGTGCCAGCAGCTCTTCCGGACCTGGAGAGACCCAGTACTTC.

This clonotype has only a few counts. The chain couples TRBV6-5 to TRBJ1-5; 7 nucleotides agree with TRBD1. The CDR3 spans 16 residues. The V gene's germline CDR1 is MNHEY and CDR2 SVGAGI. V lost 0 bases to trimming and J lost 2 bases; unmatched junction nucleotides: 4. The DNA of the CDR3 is TGTGCCAGCAGTTACTCGTCAGGGGGGGGCAATCAGCCCCAGCATTTT. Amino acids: CASSYSSGGGNQPQHF.

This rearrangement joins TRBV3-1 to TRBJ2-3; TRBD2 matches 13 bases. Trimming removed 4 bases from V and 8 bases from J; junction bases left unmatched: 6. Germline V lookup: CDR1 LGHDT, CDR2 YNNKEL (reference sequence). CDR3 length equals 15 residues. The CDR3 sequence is CASSRTSGGAGTQYF. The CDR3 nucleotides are TGTGCCAGCAGCCGCACTAGCGGGGGGGCCGGTACGCAGTATTTT.

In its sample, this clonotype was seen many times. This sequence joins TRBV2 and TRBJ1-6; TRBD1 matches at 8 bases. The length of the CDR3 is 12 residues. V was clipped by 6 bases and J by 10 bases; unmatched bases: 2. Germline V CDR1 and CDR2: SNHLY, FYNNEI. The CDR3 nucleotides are TGTGCCAGCAGAGGGACAGGATCACCCCTCCACTTT. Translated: CASRGTGSPLHF.

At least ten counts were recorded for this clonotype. CDR3 protein: CASSSLAGGPANTGELFF. The CDR3 DNA is TGTGCCAGCAGTTCCCTAGCGGGGGGGCCGGCAAACACCGGGGAGCTGTTTTTT. The V gene is TRBV2, the J gene TRBJ2-2; 12 bases map to TRBD2. The CDR3 is made up of 18 amino acids. Trimming at V came to 5 bases and at J to 2 bases, leaving 9 bases not matched to a gene. The germline gives CDR1 SNHLY, CDR2 FYNNEI.

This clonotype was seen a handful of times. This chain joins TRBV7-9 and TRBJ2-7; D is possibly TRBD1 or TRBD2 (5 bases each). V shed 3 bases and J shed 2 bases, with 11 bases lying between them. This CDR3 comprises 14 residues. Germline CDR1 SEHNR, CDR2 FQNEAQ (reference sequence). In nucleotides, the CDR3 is TGTGCCAGCAGCTTTTCGAGGGGACCCTACGAGCAGTACTTC. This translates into CASSFSRGPYEQYF. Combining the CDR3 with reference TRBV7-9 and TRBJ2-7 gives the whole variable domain DTGVSQNPRHKITKRGQNVTFRCDPISEHNRLYWYRQTLGQGPEFLTYFQNEAQLEKSRLLSDRFSAERPKGSFSTLEIQRTEQGDSAMYLCASSFSRGPYEQYFGPGTRLTVT.

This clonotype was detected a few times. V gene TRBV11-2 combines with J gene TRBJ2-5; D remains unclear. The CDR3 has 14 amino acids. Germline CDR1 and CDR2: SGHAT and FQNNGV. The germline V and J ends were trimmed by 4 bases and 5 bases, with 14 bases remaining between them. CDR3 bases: TGTGCCAGCAGCTCAACACTCGCGGAGGAGACCCAGTACTTC. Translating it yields CASSSTLAEETQYF.

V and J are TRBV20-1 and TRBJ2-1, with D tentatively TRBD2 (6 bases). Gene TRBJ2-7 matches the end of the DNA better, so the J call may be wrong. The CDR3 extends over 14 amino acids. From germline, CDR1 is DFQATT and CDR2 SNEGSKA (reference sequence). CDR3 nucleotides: TGCAGTGCTAGAGCTCGGGGGACCTACAATGAGCAGTACTTC. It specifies CSARARGTYNEQYF.

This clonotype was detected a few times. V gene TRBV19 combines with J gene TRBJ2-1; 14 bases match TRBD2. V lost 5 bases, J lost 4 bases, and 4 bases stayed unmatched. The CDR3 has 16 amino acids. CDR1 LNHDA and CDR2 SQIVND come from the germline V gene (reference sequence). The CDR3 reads CASSARTSGGYNEQFF. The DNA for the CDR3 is TGTGCCAGTAGTGCACGGACTAGCGGGGGGTACAATGAGCAGTTCTTC. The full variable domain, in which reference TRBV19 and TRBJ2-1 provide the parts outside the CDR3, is DGGITQSPKYLFRKEGQNVTLSCEQNLNHDAMYWYRQDPGQGLRLIYYSQIVNDFQKGDIAEGYSVSREKKESFPLTVTSAQKNPTAFYLCASSARTSGGYNEQFFGPGTRLTVL.

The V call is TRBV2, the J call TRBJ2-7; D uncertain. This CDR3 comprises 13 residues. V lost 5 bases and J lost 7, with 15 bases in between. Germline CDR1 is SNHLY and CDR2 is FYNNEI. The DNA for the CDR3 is TGTGCCAGCAGTCGAACCCCGGCTGGGGAGCAGTACGTC. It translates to CASSRTPAGEQYV.

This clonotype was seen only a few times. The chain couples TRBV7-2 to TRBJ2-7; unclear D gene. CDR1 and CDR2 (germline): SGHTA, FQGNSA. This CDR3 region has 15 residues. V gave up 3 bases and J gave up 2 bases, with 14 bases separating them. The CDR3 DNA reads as TGTGCCAGCAGCTTTTCTACTCTGACTGCCTACGAGCAGTACTTC. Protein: CASSFSTLTAYEQYF.

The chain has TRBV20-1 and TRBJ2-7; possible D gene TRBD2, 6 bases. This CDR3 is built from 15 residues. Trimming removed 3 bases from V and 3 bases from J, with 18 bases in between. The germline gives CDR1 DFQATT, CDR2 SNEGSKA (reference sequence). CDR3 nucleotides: TGCAGTGCTAGCGAGGGGAGGATTGGAAACTACGAGCAGTACTTC. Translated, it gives CSASEGRIGNYEQYF.

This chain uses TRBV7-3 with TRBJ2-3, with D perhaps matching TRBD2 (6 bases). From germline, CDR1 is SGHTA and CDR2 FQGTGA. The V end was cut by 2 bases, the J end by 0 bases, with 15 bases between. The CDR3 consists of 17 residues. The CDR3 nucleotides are TGTGCCAGCAGCTTATATCCTCTCCGGGGGAGCACAGATACGCAGTATTTT. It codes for CASSLYPLRGSTDTQYF.

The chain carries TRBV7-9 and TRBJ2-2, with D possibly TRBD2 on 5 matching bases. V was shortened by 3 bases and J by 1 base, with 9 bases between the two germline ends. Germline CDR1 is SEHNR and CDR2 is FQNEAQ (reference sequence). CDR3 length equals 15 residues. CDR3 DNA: TGTGCCAGCAGCTTTACGGGGTGGAACACCGGGGAGCTGTTTTTT. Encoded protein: CASSFTGWNTGELFF.

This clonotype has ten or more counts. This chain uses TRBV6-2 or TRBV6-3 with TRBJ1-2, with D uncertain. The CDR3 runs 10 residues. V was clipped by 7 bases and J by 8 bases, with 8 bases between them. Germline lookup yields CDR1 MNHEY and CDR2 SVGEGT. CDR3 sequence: CASKNRGYTF. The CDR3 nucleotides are TGTGCCAGCAAGAACAGAGGCTACACCTTC.

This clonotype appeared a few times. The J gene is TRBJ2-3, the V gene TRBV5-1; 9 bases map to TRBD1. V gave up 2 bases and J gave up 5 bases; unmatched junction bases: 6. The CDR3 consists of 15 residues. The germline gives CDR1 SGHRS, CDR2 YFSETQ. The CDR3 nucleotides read TGCGCCAGCAGCTTCCGGGACAGGGTGGAAGATACGCAGTATTTT. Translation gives CASSFRDRVEDTQYF.

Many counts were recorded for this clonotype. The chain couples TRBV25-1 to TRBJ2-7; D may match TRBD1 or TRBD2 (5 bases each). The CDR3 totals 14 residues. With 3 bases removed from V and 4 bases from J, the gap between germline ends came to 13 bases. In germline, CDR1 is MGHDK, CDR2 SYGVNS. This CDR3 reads CASSEAGREYEQYV. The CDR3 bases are TGTGCCAGCAGTGAGGCGGGCAGGGAGTACGAGCAGTACGTC.

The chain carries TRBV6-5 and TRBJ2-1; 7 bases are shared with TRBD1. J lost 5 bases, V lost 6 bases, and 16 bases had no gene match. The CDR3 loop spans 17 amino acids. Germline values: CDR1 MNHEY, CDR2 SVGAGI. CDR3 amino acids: CASSRRGNSLSNNEQFF. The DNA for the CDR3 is TGTGCCAGCAGCCGCAGGGGGAATTCACTCAGCAACAATGAGCAGTTCTTC.

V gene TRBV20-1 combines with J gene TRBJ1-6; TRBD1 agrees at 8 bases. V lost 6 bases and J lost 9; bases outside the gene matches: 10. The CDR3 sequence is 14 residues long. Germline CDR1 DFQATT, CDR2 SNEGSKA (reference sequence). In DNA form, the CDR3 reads TGCAGTGCCACAGGGGGGGTCGGTTTTTCACCCCTCCACTTT. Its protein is CSATGGVGFSPLHF.

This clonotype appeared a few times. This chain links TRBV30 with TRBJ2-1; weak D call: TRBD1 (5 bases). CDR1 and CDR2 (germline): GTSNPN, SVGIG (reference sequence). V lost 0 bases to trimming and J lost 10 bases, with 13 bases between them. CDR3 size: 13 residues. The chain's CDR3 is CAWSVGVTLEQFF. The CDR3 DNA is TGTGCCTGGAGTGTAGGGGTAACCCTGGAGCAGTTCTTC.

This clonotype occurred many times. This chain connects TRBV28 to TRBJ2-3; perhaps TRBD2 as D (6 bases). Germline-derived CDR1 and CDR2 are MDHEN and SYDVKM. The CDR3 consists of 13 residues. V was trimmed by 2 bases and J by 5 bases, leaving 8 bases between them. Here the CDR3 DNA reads TGTGCCAGCAGTTTACTAGCGAAAGATACGCAGTATTTT. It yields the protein CASSLLAKDTQYF.

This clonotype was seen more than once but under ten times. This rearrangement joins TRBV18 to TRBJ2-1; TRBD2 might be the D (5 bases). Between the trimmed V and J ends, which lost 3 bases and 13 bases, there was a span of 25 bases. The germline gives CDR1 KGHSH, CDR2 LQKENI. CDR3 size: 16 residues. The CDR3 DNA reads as TGTGCCAGCTCACCGAATGTGGTAGCGATTGGGGAAACACAGTTCTTC. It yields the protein CASSPNVVAIGETQFF.

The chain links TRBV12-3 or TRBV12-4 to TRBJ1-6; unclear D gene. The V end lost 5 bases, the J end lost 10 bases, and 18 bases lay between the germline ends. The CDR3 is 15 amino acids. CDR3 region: CASSPLFGMGSPLHF. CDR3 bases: TGTGCCAGCAGTCCCTTGTTTGGGATGGGGTCACCCCTCCACTTT.

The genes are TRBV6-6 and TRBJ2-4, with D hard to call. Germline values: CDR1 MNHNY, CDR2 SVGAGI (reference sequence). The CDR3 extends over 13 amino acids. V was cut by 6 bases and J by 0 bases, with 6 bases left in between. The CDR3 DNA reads TGTGCCAGCAGAATATTAGCCAAAAACATTCAGTACTTC. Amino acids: CASRILAKNIQYF.